The T cell receptor (beta chain) under discussion was sequenced for a study of blood T cell repertoires in COVID-19. Clones were read by immunoSEQ multiplex PCR, and TCRdb kept only the in-frame ones, dropping some. Here the sample spans around 180,000 clones, about four fifths being singletons. Sequenced input: peripheral blood. This receptor was identified in a man between 65 and 85 years old with active or convalescent COVID-19.

For the CDR3, the DNA is TGTGCCATCACCGATTCGCTAGCGGGAGGGGGAGATACGCAGTATTTT. This sequence encodes CAITDSLAGGGDTQYF. The chain links TRBV10-3 to TRBJ2-3; 12 bases fit TRBD2. Germline CDR1 and CDR2: ENHRY and SYGVKD. CDR3 length: 16 residues. Trimming cost V 7 bases and J 5 bases; bases outside gene matches: 10.